The next 23 T cell receptor beta chains were all read from a single sample in a study of vaccination effects on CD4 cells after COVID-19. Having been cultured for about ten days, the cells underwent CD4+ T cell isolation. No antigens are known for them. Generated by immunoSEQ multiplex PCR, the TCRdb table keeps only in-frame clones and is missing some. The sample holds tens of thousands of clones, roughly four fifths seen once. The source was CD4+ T cells from PBMCs cultured without peptide, collected before COVID-19 vaccination. Source of these receptors: a human donor who received a COVID-19 vaccine.

This clone showed up just a few times. CDR3 coding DNA: TGTGCCAGCAGCCAGGCCTGGGACAGGGGGCTTGGGTACGAGCAGTACTTC. The encoded protein is CASSQAWDRGLGYEQYF. The chain has TRBV4-2 and TRBJ2-7; the match to TRBD1 covers 12 bases. This CDR3 has 17 residues. The junction had 10 bases not matched to a gene; V was cut back by 3 bases and J by 4 bases. CDR1 and CDR2 from the germline V gene are LGHNA and YNFKEQ.

This rearrangement joins TRBV6-5 to TRBJ2-7; the match to TRBD1 covers 7 bases. The CDR3 runs to 13 residues. CDR1 is MNHEY and CDR2 is SVGAGI in the germline V gene. The V and J ends lost 5 bases and 6 bases, in that order; junction bases with no gene match: 7. CDR3 DNA sequence: TGTGCCAGCAGTCTACTCGACAGGGCCGAGCAGTACTTC. Its protein is CASSLLDRAEQYF.

The CDR3 is CASSPRLGTQYF. As DNA, the CDR3 is TGTGCCAGCAGCCCCCGCCTGGGGACCCAGTACTTC. The chain joins TRBV9 to TRBJ2-5; D not certain. CDR3 length: 12 residues. V lost 4 bases to trimming and J lost 7 bases, with 11 bases between them. CDR1 is SGDLS, CDR2 YYNGEE, per germline.

The chain uses TRBV11-3 and TRBJ2-3; the D gene is possibly TRBD1 (7 bases). V gave up 7 bases and J gave up 0 bases, with 14 bases separating them. Germline CDR1 and CDR2: SGHNT and YENEEA. The CDR3 totals 15 residues. Written as DNA, the CDR3 is TGTGCCAGCACCCAACAGGGGACTAGCACAGATACGCAGTATTTT. Translation gives CASTQQGTSTDTQYF.

The table lists this clone with a few counts. The chain is built from TRBV6-5 and TRBJ1-6; possible D gene TRBD1, 6 bases. Germline CDR1 and CDR2: MNHEY and SVGAGI. Trimming left V 0 bases short and J 9 bases short, with 12 bases between. The length of the CDR3 is 15 residues. This chain's CDR3 is CASSYSGGSISPLHF. CDR3 nucleotides: TGTGCCAGCAGTTACTCGGGGGGCAGCATTTCACCCCTCCACTTT.

The chain carries TRBV6-5 and TRBJ2-3, with D possibly matching TRBD1 (5 bases). The CDR3 covers 14 residues. The germline V gene encodes CDR1 MNHEY and CDR2 SVGAGI. The V gene lost 5 bases and the J gene lost 4 bases, with 13 bases spanning the gap. CDR3 DNA: TGTGCCAGCAGTAGGGGCAGAAAATCAGATACGCAGTATTTT. Encoded protein: CASSRGRKSDTQYF.

The rearrangement joins TRBV2 to TRBJ1-4, with D perhaps matching TRBD1 (6 bases). The CDR3 totals 14 residues. Trimming left V 4 bases short and J 14 bases short, with 20 bases between. The germline V gene has CDR1 SNHLY and CDR2 FYNNEI. CDR3 sequence reads: CASSGSLQGLFLFF. CDR3 sequence (DNA): TGTGCCAGCAGTGGCTCGCTACAGGGTTTATTCCTGTTTTTT. Combining the CDR3 with reference TRBV2 and TRBJ1-4 gives the whole variable domain EPEVTQTPSHQVTQMGQEVILRCVPISNHLYFYWYRQILGQKVEFLVSFYNNEISEKSEIFDDQFSVERPDGSNFTLKIRSTKLEDSAMYFCASSGSLQGLFLFFGSGTQLSVL.

V and J are TRBV3-1 (or the pseudogene TRBV3-2) and TRBJ2-7, with D uncertain. Trimming pared 4 bases from V and 1 base from J, leaving 8 bases between. Germline assignment: CDR1 LGHDT and CDR2 YNNKEL (reference sequence). The CDR3 consists of 13 residues. The DNA for the CDR3 is TGTGCCAGCAGCCGAGAGGTATCCTACGAGCAGTACTTC. This codes for CASSREVSYEQYF.

The chain couples TRBV11-3 to TRBJ2-7; 8 bases are a match to TRBD1. The CDR3 covers 13 residues. Looked up from germline, CDR1 is SGHNT and CDR2 is YENEEA. Losses at the gene ends were 5 bases for V and 6 bases for J; bases not matched to a gene: 6. The CDR3 loop is CASSPRTGREQYF. CDR3 DNA sequence: TGTGCCAGCAGCCCGCGGACAGGGCGCGAGCAGTACTTC.

This clone was detected a few times. This chain links TRBV18 with TRBJ1-5; D remains ambiguous. Trimming pared 3 bases from V and 6 bases from J, leaving 12 bases between. The germline V gene encodes CDR1 KGHSH and CDR2 LQKENI. This CDR3 region has 14 residues. As DNA, the CDR3 is TGTGCCAGCTCACCGTGGCAGGCGGGTCAGCCCCAGCATTTT. This encodes CASSPWQAGQPQHF.

V is TRBV28 and J is TRBJ1-5, with D tentatively TRBD1 (5 bases). Germline-derived CDR1 and CDR2 are MDHEN and SYDVKM. Trimming removed 1 base from V and 7 bases from J, with 17 bases in between. The CDR3 runs 16 residues. CDR3 in DNA: TGTGCCAGCAGTTTATTAGGAGGGGCAGGAGGACAGCCCCAGCATTTT. This gives the protein CASSLLGGAGGQPQHF.

The chain is built from TRBV5-4 and TRBJ2-7, with TRBD2 matching 8 bases. V gave up 4 bases and J gave up 2 bases; unmatched junction bases: 8. This CDR3 comprises 15 residues. The V gene's germline CDR1 is SGHNT and CDR2 YYREEE (reference sequence). CDR3 in amino acids: CASSLGIAGPYEQYF. CDR3 DNA: TGTGCCAGCAGCCTCGGGATAGCGGGGCCCTACGAGCAGTACTTC.

V and J are TRBV6-5 and TRBJ2-5; a possible D gene is TRBD1 (6 bases). With 6 bases removed from V and 9 bases from J, the gap between germline ends came to 17 bases. This CDR3 comprises 13 residues. Germline-derived CDR1 and CDR2 are MNHEY and SVGAGI. CDR3 bases: TGTGCCAGCAGCCCCGGGACACCGAGCGCCCAGTACTTC. The encoded protein is CASSPGTPSAQYF.

This chain uses TRBV18 with TRBJ1-6, with D uncertain. Germline values: CDR1 KGHSH, CDR2 LQKENI. The CDR3 extends over 14 amino acids. The V end was cut by 1 base, the J end by 5 bases, with 6 bases between. CDR3 region: CASSPRSDNSPLHF. The CDR3 nucleotides are TGTGCCAGCTCACCACGGTCCGATAATTCACCCCTCCACTTT.

This clone was observed a handful of times. V gene TRBV29-1 combines with J gene TRBJ2-2, with 10 bases aligning to TRBD2. CDR3 size: 15 residues. V shed 5 bases and J 3 bases; nucleotides not matched to a gene: 6. Germline V gene lookup returns CDR1 SQVTM and CDR2 ANQGSEA. The CDR3 bases are TGCAGCGTTCTGGGACTAGCGACCCACACCGGGGAGCTGTTTTTT. It yields the protein CSVLGLATHTGELFF.

The chain carries TRBV12-3 or TRBV12-4 and TRBJ2-7; weak D call: TRBD1 (5 bases). The CDR3 has 13 amino acids. V lost 6 bases to trimming and J lost 5 bases, with 14 bases between them. For the CDR3, the DNA is TGTGCCAGCAGCCGGACACAGGTAGACGAGCAGTACTTC. Encoded protein: CASSRTQVDEQYF.

The gene calls are TRBV9 and TRBJ1-6; D is possibly TRBD1 (5 bases). Germline values: CDR1 SGDLS, CDR2 YYNGEE. Trimming removed 2 bases from V and 4 bases from J, with 13 bases in between. The CDR3 has 16 residues. The CDR3 nucleotides read TGTGCCAGCAGCGTGGGGGTACGGGAATATAATTCACCCCTCCACTTT. It is translated as CASSVGVREYNSPLHF.

This chain joins TRBV20-1 and TRBJ2-5, with a weak D call TRBD2 (6 bases). Germline assignment: CDR1 DFQATT and CDR2 SNEGSKA (reference sequence). This CDR3 comprises 13 residues. The V and J ends lost 3 bases and 3 bases respectively, with 11 bases between them. DNA for the CDR3: TGCAGTGCTAGTTTCTGGACTAAAGAGACCCAGTACTTC. Its protein product is CSASFWTKETQYF.

The V and J genes are TRBV9 and TRBJ1-1; D remains ambiguous. CDR1 is SGDLS and CDR2 is YYNGEE in the germline V gene. The CDR3 runs 15 residues. V was clipped by 0 bases and J by 2 bases, with 11 bases between them. This CDR3 reads CASSVDPGGNTEAFF. The CDR3 DNA is TGTGCCAGCAGCGTAGACCCGGGCGGAAACACTGAAGCTTTCTTT.

The chain recombines TRBV5-6 with TRBJ2-3; D is perhaps TRBD1 or TRBD2 (5 bases each). Trimming left V 0 bases short and J 4 bases short, with 15 bases between. Germline values: CDR1 SGHDT, CDR2 YYEEEE. This CDR3 spans 16 amino acids. CDR3 loop: CASSLVGDPQADTQYF. CDR3 DNA sequence: TGTGCCAGCAGCTTGGTAGGGGACCCCCAAGCAGATACGCAGTATTTT.

The chain employs TRBV7-2 and TRBJ2-4, with a tentative D call TRBD1 (6 bases). Germline V gene sequence: CDR1 SGHTA, CDR2 FQGNSA. The CDR3 is 16 residues long. Trimming pared 4 bases from V and 0 bases from J, leaving 13 bases between. CDR3 sequence (DNA): TGTGCCAGCAGCTCAGGGGAGATAATAGCCAAAAACATTCAGTACTTC. Translation gives CASSSGEIIAKNIQYF. The full variable domain, in which reference TRBV7-2 and TRBJ2-4 provide the parts outside the CDR3, is GAGVSQSPSNKVTEKGKDVELRCDPISGHTALYWYRQSLGQGLEFLIYFQGNSAPDKSGLPSDRFSAERTGGSVSTLTIQRTQQEDSAVYLCASSSGEIIAKNIQYFGAGTRLSVL.

The CDR3 coding sequence is TGTGCCAGCAGCGACGGACAGGGAGGCTATGGCTACACCTTC. Protein sequence: CASSDGQGGYGYTF. The V and J genes are TRBV7-9 and TRBJ1-2; 8 nucleotides match TRBD1. CDR1 is SEHNR, CDR2 FQNEAQ, per germline (reference sequence). The CDR3 spans 14 residues. V trimming: 5 bases; J trimming: 4 bases; junction bases outside the gene matches: 6.

The V call is TRBV27, the J call TRBJ2-5, with D possibly being TRBD2 (5 bases). This CDR3 has 15 amino acids. Germline V lookup: CDR1 MNHEY, CDR2 SMNVEV (reference sequence). The V gene lost 4 bases and the J gene lost 6 bases, with 18 bases spanning the gap. The CDR3 protein is CASSYNRDGKKTQYF. In DNA, the CDR3 is TGTGCCAGCAGTTATAACCGGGATGGAAAAAAGACCCAGTACTTC.